This T cell receptor (beta chain) was profiled in a study of T cells in Graves' hyperthyroidism and ophthalmopathy. V lost 5 bases, J lost 3 bases, and 14 bases lay in between. Germline CDR1 SEHNR, CDR2 FQNEAQ (reference sequence). The CDR3 has 14 amino acids. This clonotype showed up many times. The antigen is unknown. There were TCR beta CDR3 regions amplified from RNA transcripts. Using the HTBI primer set, a first-round RT-PCR was run on the TCR CDR3. TCRdb re-called the multiplex PCR reads through MiXCR, storing one row per CDR3 protein. Here the sample spans around 540,000 distinct CDR3 sequences, roughly 46% being singletons. Findings and caveats of the study: Researchers report that a 13 V-J model separated ophthalmopathy from stable hyperthyroidism.

Patients were aged 18 to 65, had disease duration under 2 months, and had newly diagnosed hyperthyroidism. The sequence was collected from a woman under 30 with Graves' hyperthyroidism. The V gene is TRBV7-9, the J gene TRBJ2-7, with D unclear. Sequencing input: peripheral blood or thyroid tissue (not recorded which). Here the CDR3 reads CASSDERSVYEQYF. In DNA, the CDR3 is TGTGCCAGCAGCGACGAAAGGTCTGTCTACGAGCAGTACTTC.